Presented here are 32 T cell receptor beta chains from one specimen sequenced in a study of long-term antiretroviral therapy in people with HIV. Survey level was the resolution at which the v3.0 immunoSEQ assay ran. Clones were sequenced by immunoSEQ multiplex PCR, and TCRdb holds only the in-frame ones, with some missing. The sample has 20,000 to 25,000 clones; approximately 90% are singletons. The material was unsorted PBMCs, obtained 2.3 years after starting antiretroviral therapy. The receptors come from a man between 60 and 75 years old with HIV.

This CDR3 reads CASSLVSDRNTEAFF. CDR3 coding DNA: TGCGCCAGCAGCTTGGTTTCCGACAGGAACACTGAAGCTTTCTTT. The V and J genes are TRBV5-1 and TRBJ1-1, with TRBD1 as a possible D gene (5 bases). Germline V gene sequence: CDR1 SGHRS, CDR2 YFSETQ. The CDR3 runs to 15 residues. Trimming removed 0 bases from V and 1 base from J, with 10 bases in between.

This sequence joins TRBV11-3 and TRBJ2-2, with 8 bases fitting TRBD2. V gave up 5 bases and J gave up 2 bases; unmatched junction bases: 4. The CDR3 length is 15 residues. Germline CDR1 and CDR2: SGHNT and YENEEA. CDR3 loop: CASSRGGANTGELFF. Here the CDR3 DNA reads TGTGCCAGCAGCCGGGGGGGGGCCAACACCGGGGAGCTGTTTTTT.

V is TRBV6-6 and J is TRBJ1-1; D possibly corresponds to TRBD1 (6 bases). CDR1 and CDR2 (germline): MNHNY, SVGAGI (reference sequence). The CDR3 length is 16 residues. V dropped 3 bases and J dropped 4 bases, with 18 bases sitting between them. DNA for the CDR3: TGTGCCAGCAGTTATGGGGGCCGGGGAGGGGGCACTGAAGCTTTCTTT. It codes for CASSYGGRGGGTEAFF.

V and J are TRBV10-3 and TRBJ2-5; tentatively, D is TRBD2 (5 bases). V was cut by 7 bases and J by 2 bases, with 11 bases left in between. In germline, CDR1 is ENHRY, CDR2 SYGVKD. The CDR3 spans 13 residues. The CDR3 coding sequence is TGTGCCATCATGCGGGCCTTACAAGAGACCCAGTACTTC. Translated: CAIMRALQETQYF.

This chain uses TRBV6-4 with TRBJ2-1; D not resolved. Germline loops: CDR1 MRHNA, CDR2 SNTAGT. The ends were cut back, 4 bases at V and 9 bases at J, with 16 bases in the middle. The CDR3 has 14 residues. In nucleotides, the CDR3 is TGTGCCAGCAGTGTTCTAGGTTCGTCGACTGAGCAGTTCTTC. Protein sequence: CASSVLGSSTEQFF.

The chain recombines TRBV7-4 with TRBJ2-7; 7 bases agree with TRBD1. V shed 1 base and J 3 bases; nucleotides not matched to a gene: 9. This CDR3 is built from 16 residues. Per the germline V gene, CDR1 is SGHVT and CDR2 is SQSDAQ. The CDR3 loop reads CASSLVGQGVSYEQYF. The CDR3 DNA reads TGTGCCAGCAGCTTAGTTGGTCAGGGGGTAAGCTACGAGCAGTACTTC. The whole variable domain, filled in from reference TRBV7-4 and TRBJ2-7, reads GAGVSQSPRYKVAKRGRDVALRCDSISGHVTLYWYRQTLGQGSEVLTYSQSDAQRDKSGRPSGRFSAERPERSVSTLKIQRTEQGDSAVYLCASSLVGQGVSYEQYFGPGTRLTVT.

The genes are TRBV6-1 and TRBJ2-7; tentative D call: TRBD2 (6 bases). The CDR3 is made up of 16 amino acids. Germline loops: CDR1 MNHNS, CDR2 SASEGT. Trimming removed 2 bases at V and 5 bases at J, with 19 bases between. CDR3 in amino acids: CASSELAPGLRDEQYF. The CDR3 DNA reads as TGTGCCAGCAGTGAACTGGCCCCGGGACTCCGCGACGAGCAGTACTTC.

CDR3 DNA: TGTGCCAGCAGTTTTACCGAGGAGAGGTTTGTCAATGAGCAGTTCTTC. Its translation: CASSFTEERFVNEQFF. The J gene is TRBJ2-1, the V gene TRBV28, with D uncertain. Germline V gene sequence: CDR1 MDHEN, CDR2 SYDVKM. The germline V and J ends were trimmed by 3 bases and 6 bases, with 18 bases remaining between them. This CDR3 spans 16 amino acids.

The sample holds one count of this clone. The chain has TRBV18 and TRBJ2-5, with a tentative D call TRBD1 (5 bases). The CDR3 runs 14 residues. Germline V gives CDR1 KGHSH, CDR2 LQKENI. V lost 5 bases to trimming and J lost 5 bases, with 15 bases between them. The CDR3 DNA reads as TGTGCCAGCTCAGCGTCACAGGTATACGAGACCCAGTACTTC. The encoded protein is CASSASQVYETQYF.

Turning to this clone: An end of the junction does not agree with germline; a read error may underlie this. V is TRBV27 and J is TRBJ2-7; D is uncertain. The CDR3 spans 12 residues. Germline lookup yields CDR1 MNHEY and CDR2 SMNVEV (reference sequence). The CDR3 coding sequence is TGTGCCAGCAGTCCCAGTTCTAGGGCATTACACTTC. This gives the protein CASSPSSRALHF.

The CDR3 region has the DNA TGTGCCAGCAGACCCCTGGACAGGCAGAACTATGGCTACACCTTC. Amino acid sequence: CASRPLDRQNYGYTF. This chain links TRBV11-2 with TRBJ1-2; 7 positions match TRBD1. The germline gives CDR1 SGHAT, CDR2 FQNNGV. V dropped 6 bases and J dropped 2; count of bases not matched to a gene: 9. This CDR3 comprises 15 residues.

The chain joins TRBV18 to TRBJ1-3; no reliable D call. The CDR3 is 16 residues long. The V end was cut by 4 bases, the J end by 0 bases, with 13 bases between. Per germline, CDR1 KGHSH and CDR2 LQKENI. This CDR3 reads CASSHTPDYSGNTIYF. DNA of the CDR3: TGTGCCAGCTCACATACTCCCGACTACTCTGGAAACACCATATATTTT.

The V and J genes are TRBV5-1 and TRBJ2-1; 9 bases match TRBD2. Per germline, CDR1 SGHRS and CDR2 YFSETQ. Trimming cost V 4 bases and J 4 bases; bases outside gene matches: 6. This CDR3 spans 15 amino acids. CDR3 loop: CASSVGTSHYNEQFF. In DNA, the CDR3 is TGCGCCAGCAGCGTCGGGACTAGCCATTACAATGAGCAGTTCTTC.

The chain's CDR3 is CASSFGSGATNEKLFF. The CDR3, as DNA: TGCGCCAGCAGCTTCGGAAGTGGAGCAACTAATGAAAAACTGTTTTTT. J is TRBJ1-4 and V is TRBV5-1; D is ambiguous. CDR3 length: 16 amino acids. With 2 bases removed from V and 0 bases from J, the gap between germline ends came to 11 bases. The germline CDR1 and CDR2 sequences are SGHRS and YFSETQ. Complete variable domain (other parts from reference TRBV5-1 and TRBJ1-4): KAGVTQTPRYLIKTRGQQVTLSCSPISGHRSVSWYQQTPGQGLQFLFEYFSETQRNKGNFPGRFSGRQFSNSRSEMNVSTLELGDSALYLCASSFGSGATNEKLFFGSGTQLSVL.

J is TRBJ2-1 and V is TRBV6-4, with 7 bases identical to TRBD2. The CDR3 sequence is 13 residues long. V was pared by 2 bases and J by 10 bases, with 5 bases of the junction left unmatched. Germline V CDR1 and CDR2: MRHNA, SNTAGT. The CDR3 DNA follows: TGTGCCAGCAGTGACACCTTTAGCGGGGAGCAGTTCTTC. This encodes CASSDTFSGEQFF.

The DNA for the CDR3 is TGTGCCAGCAGCTTTGCGGGAGCCAAAGAGACCCAGTACTTC. This translates into CASSFAGAKETQYF. The chain links TRBV5-4 to TRBJ2-5; 7 bases are a match to TRBD2. J was trimmed by 3 bases and V by 2 bases; bases with no gene match: 4. The CDR3 is 14 amino acids. Germline CDR1 SGHNT, CDR2 YYREEE (reference sequence). Full variable domain (missing parts from reference TRBV5-4 and TRBJ2-5): ETGVTQSPTHLIKTRGQQVTLRCSSQSGHNTVSWYQQALGQGPQFIFQYYREEENGRGNFPPRFSGLQFPNYSSELNVNALELDDSALYLCASSFAGAKETQYFGPGTRLLVL.

The rearrangement joins TRBV5-1 to TRBJ2-5, with 9 bases lining up with TRBD2. With V trimmed by 1 base and J by 5 bases, 9 bases remained unmatched. Germline values: CDR1 SGHRS, CDR2 YFSETQ. This CDR3 spans 16 amino acids. The CDR3 protein is CASSLISGSPGETQYF. In DNA form, the CDR3 reads TGCGCCAGCAGCTTGATTAGCGGGAGTCCAGGGGAGACCCAGTACTTC.

The V gene is TRBV2, the J gene TRBJ1-1, with D possibly being TRBD1 (6 bases). Trimming took off 4 bases at V and 3 bases at J, with 9 bases between the two ends. The CDR3 is made up of 13 amino acids. Germline V lookup: CDR1 SNHLY, CDR2 FYNNEI. CDR3 coding DNA: TGTGCCAGCAGTGGGACAGACTACACTGAAGCTTTCTTT. Amino acid sequence: CASSGTDYTEAFF. Using reference TRBV2 and TRBJ1-1 for the parts outside the CDR3, the full variable domain is EPEVTQTPSHQVTQMGQEVILRCVPISNHLYFYWYRQILGQKVEFLVSFYNNEISEKSEIFDDQFSVERPDGSNFTLKIRSTKLEDSAMYFCASSGTDYTEAFFGQGTRLTVV.

The chain uses TRBV6-6 and TRBJ2-2; D gene uncertain. CDR3 size: 15 residues. CDR1 and CDR2 from the germline V gene are MNHNY and SVGAGI (reference sequence). V was clipped by 6 bases and J by 1 base, with 12 bases between them. The CDR3 DNA is TGTGCCAGCAGCCAATACGCAGGGAACACCGGGGAGCTGTTTTTT. Translated, it gives CASSQYAGNTGELFF.

The CDR3 spells CAWSTGSQGIGYTF. CDR3 DNA sequence: TGTGCCTGGAGTACGGGGTCCCAGGGGATTGGCTACACCTTC. The chain uses TRBV30 and TRBJ1-2; D is possibly TRBD1 (6 bases). Germline CDR1 reads GTSNPN; CDR2 reads SVGIG (reference sequence). The CDR3 has 14 amino acids. The V gene lost 2 bases and the J gene lost 7 bases, with 17 bases spanning the gap. Supplemented by reference TRBV30 and TRBJ1-2, the full variable domain reads SQTIHQWPATLVQPVGSPLSLECTVEGTSNPNLYWYRQAAGRGLQLLFYSVGIGQISSEVPQNLSASRPQDRQFILSSKKLLLSDSGFYLCAWSTGSQGIGYTFGSGTRLTVV.

The chain joins TRBV4-3 to TRBJ2-3; TRBD2 matches 9 bases. The V segment lost 4 bases and the J segment 4 bases; nucleotides outside the gene matches: 9. This CDR3 is built from 16 residues. The V gene's germline CDR1 is LGHNA and CDR2 YSLEER. For the CDR3, the DNA is TGCGCCAGCAGCCCGACCGCGGGGGGGCAGGCAGATACGCAGTATTTT. Translated: CASSPTAGGQADTQYF.

The sample holds a few counts of this clone. The CDR3 reads CASSIRRQVPEQYF. CDR3 in DNA: TGTGCCAGTAGTATTCGCAGACAGGTCCCCGAGCAGTACTTC. The chain joins TRBV19 to TRBJ2-7, with D perhaps matching TRBD1 (6 bases). The V and J ends lost 3 bases and 6 bases respectively, with 15 bases between them. CDR1 and CDR2 from the germline V gene are LNHDA and SQIVND (reference sequence). There are 14 residues in the CDR3.

The chain carries TRBV6-5 and TRBJ1-2; D possibly corresponds to TRBD1 (6 bases). The CDR3 covers 14 residues. Per the germline V gene, CDR1 is MNHEY and CDR2 is SVGAGI. With 6 bases removed from V and 4 bases from J, the gap between germline ends came to 15 bases. The CDR3 DNA reads as TGTGCCAGCAGGAGGACAGATCTGGGCTATGGCTACACCTTC. Translated, it gives CASRRTDLGYGYTF.

This chain joins TRBV6-5 and TRBJ2-1; D may be TRBD1 or TRBD2 (5 bases each). V was clipped by 0 bases and J by 0 bases, with 9 bases between them. Germline V gene data show CDR1 as MNHEY and CDR2 as SVGAGI. The CDR3 is made up of 16 amino acids. The CDR3 spells CASSYSAGGSYNEQFF. The CDR3 DNA sequence: TGTGCCAGCAGTTACTCGGCTGGGGGCTCCTACAATGAGCAGTTCTTC.

In this sample, this clone turned up a few times. V usage is TRBV6-5 and J usage is TRBJ2-7; D gene uncertain. Per germline, CDR1 MNHEY and CDR2 SVGAGI. V lost 0 bases and J 2 bases, leaving 5 bases between the germline ends. This CDR3 comprises 13 residues. The CDR3, as DNA: TGTGCCAGCAGTTACTCGTTTCCCTACGAGCAGTACTTC. It codes for CASSYSFPYEQYF.

This chain links TRBV5-1 with TRBJ1-2, with a weak D call TRBD1 (6 bases). CDR3 length equals 15 residues. CDR1 and CDR2 from the germline V gene are SGHRS and YFSETQ. V was trimmed by 0 bases and J by 6 bases, leaving 15 bases between them. CDR3 coding DNA: TGCGCCAGCAGCTTGGCCAGGGGCGGGTTGGATGGCTACACCTTC. It translates to CASSLARGGLDGYTF.

The CDR3 DNA reads as TGTGCCAGCCCCACCACAGATACGCAGTATTTT. Encoded protein: CASPTTDTQYF. The genes are TRBV7-6 and TRBJ2-3; D not certain. Trimming removed 8 bases at V and 2 bases at J, with 5 bases between. This CDR3 has 11 amino acids. Germline V gene sequence: CDR1 SGHVS, CDR2 FNYEAQ. Looking up the rest from reference TRBV7-6 and TRBJ2-3 gives the full variable domain: GAGVSQSPRYKVTKRGQDVALRCDPISGHVSLYWYRQALGQGPEFLTYFNYEAQQDKSGLPNDRFSAERPEGSISTLTIQRTEQRDSAMYRCASPTTDTQYFGPGTRLTVL.

This chain joins TRBV29-1 and TRBJ2-3; D remains unclear. Germline values: CDR1 SQVTM, CDR2 ANQGSEA. V was trimmed by 4 bases and J by 0 bases, leaving 8 bases between them. The CDR3 is 13 amino acids. The CDR3 spells CSVGLGSTDTQYF. CDR3 DNA sequence: TGCAGCGTTGGTCTAGGGAGCACAGATACGCAGTATTTT.

The chain links TRBV7-2 to TRBJ1-5; TRBD1 might be the D (5 bases). CDR1 is SGHTA, CDR2 FQGNSA, per germline. This CDR3 contains 14 residues. V was trimmed by 4 bases and J by 5 bases, leaving 12 bases between them. This CDR3 reads CASSYDSYDQPQHF. In nucleotides, the CDR3 is TGTGCCAGCAGCTACGACAGCTATGATCAGCCCCAGCATTTT.

V and J are TRBV18 and TRBJ2-3; 7 nucleotides agree with TRBD2. The CDR3 is 16 residues long. Germline CDR1 reads KGHSH; CDR2 reads LQKENI. V trimming: 3 bases; J trimming: 3 bases; junction bases outside the gene matches: 9. The CDR3 DNA reads as TGTGCCAGCTCACCCCTGGGAGGGGTGTTGACAGATACGCAGTATTTT. Translation gives CASSPLGGVLTDTQYF.

V is TRBV6-4 and J is TRBJ2-3; 13 bases line up with TRBD2. V lost 2 bases and J lost 0; bases outside the gene matches: 11. Germline V gene lookup returns CDR1 MRHNA and CDR2 SNTAGT. This CDR3 is 20 amino acids long. CDR3 DNA sequence: TGTGCCAGCAGTGACGCCCCCTTGCTACTAGCGGGGGGGAGCACAGATACGCAGTATTTT. Amino acid sequence: CASSDAPLLLAGGSTDTQYF.

Written as DNA, the CDR3 is TGCGCCAGCAGCCCCGGGACCGGCGGTAGAAACACCATATATTTT. Amino acids: CASSPGTGGRNTIYF. The V gene is TRBV5-1, the J gene TRBJ1-3; a possible D gene is TRBD1 (5 bases). The germline V gene has CDR1 SGHRS and CDR2 YFSETQ. The V end was cut by 4 bases, the J end by 5 bases, with 16 bases between. The CDR3 contains 15 residues.